Described below is a single T cell receptor beta chain sequence and its context. Its antigen remains unidentified. Other DNA sequences from this sample encode an identical CDR3 as well. The sample comes from a study of shared clonotypes between healthy human individuals. Study as a whole: Serving as donors were a couple of women and a few men, whose ages spanned 18 to 49. Study conclusions and caveats: Having only a few donors restricted how much genetic and exposure-history diversity was captured. Depth of sequencing was expected to influence donor clonotype sharing.

The protocol was immunoSEQ multiplex PCR, while the TCRdb copy is restricted to in-frame clones and leaves out a portion. Of fewer than 600,000 clones detected, around three quarters appear once; the ten largest clones hold around 11%. Germline V lookup: CDR1 SGDLS, CDR2 YYNGEE. This CDR3 spans 13 amino acids. Trimming pared 0 bases from V and 2 bases from J, leaving 5 bases between. The chain has TRBV9 and TRBJ2-5; D not resolved. Sample: PBMCs. This TCR was recovered from a middle-aged woman in good health. Some clones in this sample may be carry-over from other donors' samples. CDR3 DNA sequence: TGTGCCAGCAGCGTAGGCGGTCAAGAGACCCAGTACTTC. Its translation: CASSVGGQETQYF.